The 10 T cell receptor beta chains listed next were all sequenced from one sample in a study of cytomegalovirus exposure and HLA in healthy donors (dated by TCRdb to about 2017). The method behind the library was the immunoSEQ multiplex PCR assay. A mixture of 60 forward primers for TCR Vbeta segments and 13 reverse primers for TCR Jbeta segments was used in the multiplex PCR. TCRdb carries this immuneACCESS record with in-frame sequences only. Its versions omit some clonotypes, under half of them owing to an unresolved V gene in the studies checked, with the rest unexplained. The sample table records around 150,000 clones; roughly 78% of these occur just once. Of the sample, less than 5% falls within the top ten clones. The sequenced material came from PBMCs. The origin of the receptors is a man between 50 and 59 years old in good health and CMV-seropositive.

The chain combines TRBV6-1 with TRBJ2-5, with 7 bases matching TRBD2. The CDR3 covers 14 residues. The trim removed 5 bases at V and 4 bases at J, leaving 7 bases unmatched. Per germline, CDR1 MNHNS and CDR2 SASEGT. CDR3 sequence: CASSSGTTVETQYF. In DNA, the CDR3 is TGTGCCAGCAGTAGCGGGACTACGGTAGAGACCCAGTACTTC.

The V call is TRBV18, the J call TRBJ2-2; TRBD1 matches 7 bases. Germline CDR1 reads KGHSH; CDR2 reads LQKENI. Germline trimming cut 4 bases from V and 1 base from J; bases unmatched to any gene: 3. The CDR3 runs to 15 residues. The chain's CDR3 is CASSLRQGNTGELFF. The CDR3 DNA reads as TGTGCCAGCTCACTTCGACAGGGGAACACCGGGGAGCTGTTTTTT.

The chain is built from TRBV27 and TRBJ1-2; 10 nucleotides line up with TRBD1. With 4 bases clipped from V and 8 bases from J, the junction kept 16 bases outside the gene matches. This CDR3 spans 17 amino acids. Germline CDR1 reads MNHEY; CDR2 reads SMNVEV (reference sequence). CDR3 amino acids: CASSYISTGGAANGYTF. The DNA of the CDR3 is TGTGCCAGCAGTTATATATCGACAGGGGGCGCGGCTAACGGCTACACCTTC.

The CDR3 nucleotides read TGTGCCAGCAGGTTCGGGGAGGTGAGCGAGCAGTACTTC. This gives the protein CASRFGEVSEQYF. The chain joins TRBV6-1 to TRBJ2-7, with TRBD2 as a possible D gene (6 bases). The CDR3 has 13 residues. With 6 bases removed from V and 6 bases from J, the gap between germline ends came to 15 bases. Germline assignment: CDR1 MNHNS and CDR2 SASEGT.

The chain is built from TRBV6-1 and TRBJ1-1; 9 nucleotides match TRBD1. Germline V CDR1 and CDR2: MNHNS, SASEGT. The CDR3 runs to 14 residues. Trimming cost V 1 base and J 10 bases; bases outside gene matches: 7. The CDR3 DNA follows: TGTGCCAGCAGTGAAGGACAGGGGGGGATACGAGCTTTCTTT. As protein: CASSEGQGGIRAFF.

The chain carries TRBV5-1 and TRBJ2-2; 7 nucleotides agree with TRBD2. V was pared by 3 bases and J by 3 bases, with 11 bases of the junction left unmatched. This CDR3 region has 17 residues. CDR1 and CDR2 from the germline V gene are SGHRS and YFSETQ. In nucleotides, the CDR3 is TGCGCCAGCAGCTACCTTGAGGGAGGGCCGGACACCGGGGAGCTGTTTTTT. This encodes CASSYLEGGPDTGELFF.

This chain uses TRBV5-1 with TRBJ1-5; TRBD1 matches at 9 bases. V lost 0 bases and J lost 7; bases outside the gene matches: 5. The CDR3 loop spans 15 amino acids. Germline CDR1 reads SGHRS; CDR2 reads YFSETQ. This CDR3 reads CASSLGGQGEQPQHF. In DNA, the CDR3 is TGCGCCAGCAGCTTGGGGGGACAGGGAGAACAGCCCCAGCATTTT.

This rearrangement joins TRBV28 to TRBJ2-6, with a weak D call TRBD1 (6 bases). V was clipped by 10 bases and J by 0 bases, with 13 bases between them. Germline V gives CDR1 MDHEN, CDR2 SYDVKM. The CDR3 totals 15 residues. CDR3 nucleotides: TGTGCCACTTTACAGGGACCCTCTGGGGCCAACGTCCTGACTTTC. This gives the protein CATLQGPSGANVLTF.

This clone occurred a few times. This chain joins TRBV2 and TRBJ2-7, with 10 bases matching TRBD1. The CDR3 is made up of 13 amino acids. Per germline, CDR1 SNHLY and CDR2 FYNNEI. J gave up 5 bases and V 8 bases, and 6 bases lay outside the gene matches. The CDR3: CASGGTGVNEQYF. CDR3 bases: TGTGCCAGCGGCGGGACAGGGGTAAACGAGCAGTACTTC.

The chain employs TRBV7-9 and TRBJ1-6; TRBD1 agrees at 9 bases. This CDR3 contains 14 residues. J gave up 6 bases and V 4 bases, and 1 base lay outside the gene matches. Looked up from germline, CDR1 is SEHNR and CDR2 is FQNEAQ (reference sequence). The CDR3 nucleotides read TGTGCCAGCAGCTCGGGACAGGGTAATTCACCCCTCCACTTT. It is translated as CASSSGQGNSPLHF. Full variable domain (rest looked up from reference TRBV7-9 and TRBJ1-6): DTGVSQNPRHKITKRGQNVTFRCDPISEHNRLYWYRQTLGQGPEFLTYFQNEAQLEKSRLLSDRFSAERPKGSFSTLEIQRTEQGDSAMYLCASSSGQGNSPLHFGNGTRLTVT.